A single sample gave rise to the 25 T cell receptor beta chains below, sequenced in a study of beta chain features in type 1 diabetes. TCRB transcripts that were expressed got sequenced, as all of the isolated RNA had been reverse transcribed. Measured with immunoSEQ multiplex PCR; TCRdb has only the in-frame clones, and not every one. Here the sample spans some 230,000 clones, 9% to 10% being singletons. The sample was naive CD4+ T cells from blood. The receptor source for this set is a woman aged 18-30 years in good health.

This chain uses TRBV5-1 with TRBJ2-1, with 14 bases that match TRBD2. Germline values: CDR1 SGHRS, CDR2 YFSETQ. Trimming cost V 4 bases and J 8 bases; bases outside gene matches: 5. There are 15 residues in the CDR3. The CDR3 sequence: CASSTQGLAGDEQFF. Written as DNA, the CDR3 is TGCGCCAGCAGCACACAGGGACTAGCGGGAGATGAGCAGTTCTTC.

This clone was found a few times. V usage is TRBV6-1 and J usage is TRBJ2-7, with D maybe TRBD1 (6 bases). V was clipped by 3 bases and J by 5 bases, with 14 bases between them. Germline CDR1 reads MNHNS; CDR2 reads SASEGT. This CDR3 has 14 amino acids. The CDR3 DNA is TGTGCCAGCAGTGACCCACAGGGCCGGAACGAGCAGTACTTC. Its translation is CASSDPQGRNEQYF.

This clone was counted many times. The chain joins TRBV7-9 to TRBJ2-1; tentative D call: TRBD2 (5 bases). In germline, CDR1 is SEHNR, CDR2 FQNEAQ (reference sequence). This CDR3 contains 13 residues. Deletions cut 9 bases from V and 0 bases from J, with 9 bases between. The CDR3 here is CASITSSYNEQFF. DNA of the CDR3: TGTGCCAGTATAACTAGCTCCTACAATGAGCAGTTCTTC. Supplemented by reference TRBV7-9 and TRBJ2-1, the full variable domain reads DTGVSQNPRHKITKRGQNVTFRCDPISEHNRLYWYRQTLGQGPEFLTYFQNEAQLEKSRLLSDRFSAERPKGSFSTLEIQRTEQGDSAMYLCASITSSYNEQFFGPGTRLTVL.

The CDR3 here is CASSLGYLEPIYF. DNA of the CDR3: TGTGCCAGCAGCTTAGGATATTTGGAGCCCATATATTTT. The genes are TRBV7-9 and TRBJ1-3; D is uncertain. Germline CDR1 SEHNR, CDR2 FQNEAQ (reference sequence). The CDR3 has 13 amino acids. With 1 base removed from V and 11 bases from J, the gap between germline ends came to 12 bases. The full variable domain, in which reference TRBV7-9 and TRBJ1-3 provide the parts outside the CDR3, is DTGVSQNPRHKITKRGQNVTFRCDPISEHNRLYWYRQTLGQGPEFLTYFQNEAQLEKSRLLSDRFSAERPKGSFSTLEIQRTEQGDSAMYLCASSLGYLEPIYFGEGSWLTVV.

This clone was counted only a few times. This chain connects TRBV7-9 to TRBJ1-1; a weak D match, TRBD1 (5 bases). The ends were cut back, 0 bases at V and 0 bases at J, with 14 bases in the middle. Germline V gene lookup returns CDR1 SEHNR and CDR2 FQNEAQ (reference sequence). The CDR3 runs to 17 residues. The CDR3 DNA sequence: TGTGCCAGCAGCTTAGCGATGACAGCTGATATGAACACTGAAGCTTTCTTT. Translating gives CASSLAMTADMNTEAFF.

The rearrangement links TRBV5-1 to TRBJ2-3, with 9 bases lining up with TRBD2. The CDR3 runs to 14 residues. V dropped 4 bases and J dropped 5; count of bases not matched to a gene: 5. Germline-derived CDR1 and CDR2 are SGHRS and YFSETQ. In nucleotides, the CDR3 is TGCGCCAGCAGCCCGGGACTAGCTCTAGATACGCAGTATTTT. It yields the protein CASSPGLALDTQYF.

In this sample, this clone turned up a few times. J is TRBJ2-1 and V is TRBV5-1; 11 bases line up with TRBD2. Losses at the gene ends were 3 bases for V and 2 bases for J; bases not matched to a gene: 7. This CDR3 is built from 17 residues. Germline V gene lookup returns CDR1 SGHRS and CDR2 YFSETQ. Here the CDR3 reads CASSSPVAGGPYNEQFF. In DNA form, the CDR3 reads TGCGCCAGCAGCTCACCCGTAGCGGGAGGGCCCTACAATGAGCAGTTCTTC.

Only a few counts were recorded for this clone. The CDR3 DNA reads as TGTGCCAGCAGCTTAGCCGGACTAGCGTTTAGGAATGAGCAGTTCTTC. This translates into CASSLAGLAFRNEQFF. The genes are TRBV7-8 and TRBJ2-1; TRBD2 aligns across 9 bases. V gave up 0 bases and J gave up 7 bases; unmatched junction bases: 7. CDR3 size: 16 residues. The germline gives CDR1 SGHVS, CDR2 FQNEAQ.

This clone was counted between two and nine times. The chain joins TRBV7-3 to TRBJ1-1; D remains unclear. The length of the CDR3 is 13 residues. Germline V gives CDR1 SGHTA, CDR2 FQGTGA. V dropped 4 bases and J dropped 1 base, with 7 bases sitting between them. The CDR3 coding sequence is TGTGCCAGCAGCTCCGCGAAGAACACTGAAGCTTTCTTT. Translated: CASSSAKNTEAFF.

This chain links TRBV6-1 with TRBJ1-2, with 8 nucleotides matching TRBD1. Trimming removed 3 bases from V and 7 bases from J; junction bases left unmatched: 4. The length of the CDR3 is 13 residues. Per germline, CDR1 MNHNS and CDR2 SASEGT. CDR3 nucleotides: TGTGCCAGCAGTGACGGACAGGGTTTTGGCTACACCTTC. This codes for CASSDGQGFGYTF.

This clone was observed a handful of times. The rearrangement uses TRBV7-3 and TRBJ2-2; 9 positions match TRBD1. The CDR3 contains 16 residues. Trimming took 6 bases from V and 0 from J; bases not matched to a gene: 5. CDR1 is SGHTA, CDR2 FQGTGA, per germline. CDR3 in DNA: TGTGCCAGCAGGGGACAGGGAATACCGAACACCGGGGAGCTGTTTTTT. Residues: CASRGQGIPNTGELFF.

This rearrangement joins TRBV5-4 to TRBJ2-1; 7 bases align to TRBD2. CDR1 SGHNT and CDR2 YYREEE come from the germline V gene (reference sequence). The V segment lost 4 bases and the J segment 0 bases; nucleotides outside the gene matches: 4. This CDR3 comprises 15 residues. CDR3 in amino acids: CASSPGTTSYNEQFF. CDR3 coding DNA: TGTGCCAGCAGCCCGGGGACTACCTCCTACAATGAGCAGTTCTTC.

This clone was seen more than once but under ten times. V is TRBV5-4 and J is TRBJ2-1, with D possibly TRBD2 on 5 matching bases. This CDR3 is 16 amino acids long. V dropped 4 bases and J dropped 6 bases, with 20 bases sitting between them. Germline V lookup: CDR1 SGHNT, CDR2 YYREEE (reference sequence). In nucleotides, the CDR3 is TGTGCCAGCAGCCCCGAAACTGGCTCGGGAAGCAATGAGCAGTTCTTC. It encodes CASSPETGSGSNEQFF.

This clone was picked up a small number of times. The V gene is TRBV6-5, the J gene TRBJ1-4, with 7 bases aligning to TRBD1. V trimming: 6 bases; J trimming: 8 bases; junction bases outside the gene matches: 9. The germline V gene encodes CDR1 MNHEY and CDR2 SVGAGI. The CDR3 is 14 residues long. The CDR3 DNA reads TGTGCCAGCAGCACAGGGGTTGCGGGAGAAAAACTGTTTTTT. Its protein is CASSTGVAGEKLFF.

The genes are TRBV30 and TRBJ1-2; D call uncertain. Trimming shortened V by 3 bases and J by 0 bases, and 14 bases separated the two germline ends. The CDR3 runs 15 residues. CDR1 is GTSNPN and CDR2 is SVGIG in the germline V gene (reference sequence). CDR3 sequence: CAWRSRNPANYGYTF. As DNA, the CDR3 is TGTGCCTGGAGGAGCAGGAACCCAGCTAACTATGGCTACACCTTC. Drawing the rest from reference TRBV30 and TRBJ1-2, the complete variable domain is SQTIHQWPATLVQPVGSPLSLECTVEGTSNPNLYWYRQAAGRGLQLLFYSVGIGQISSEVPQNLSASRPQDRQFILSSKKLLLSDSGFYLCAWRSRNPANYGYTFGSGTRLTVV.

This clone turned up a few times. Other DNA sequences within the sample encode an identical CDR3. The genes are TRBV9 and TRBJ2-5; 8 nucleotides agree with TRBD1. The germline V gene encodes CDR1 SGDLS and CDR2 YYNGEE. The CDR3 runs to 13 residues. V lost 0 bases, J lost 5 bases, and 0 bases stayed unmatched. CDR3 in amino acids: CASSVGQGETQYF. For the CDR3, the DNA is TGTGCCAGCAGCGTAGGACAGGGGGAGACCCAGTACTTC.

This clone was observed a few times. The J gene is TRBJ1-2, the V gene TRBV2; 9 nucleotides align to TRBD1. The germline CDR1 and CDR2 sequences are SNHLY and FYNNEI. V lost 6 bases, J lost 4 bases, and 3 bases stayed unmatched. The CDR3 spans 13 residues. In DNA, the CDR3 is TGTGCCAGCAGGGACAGGGGTGGCTATGGCTACACCTTC. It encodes CASRDRGGYGYTF.

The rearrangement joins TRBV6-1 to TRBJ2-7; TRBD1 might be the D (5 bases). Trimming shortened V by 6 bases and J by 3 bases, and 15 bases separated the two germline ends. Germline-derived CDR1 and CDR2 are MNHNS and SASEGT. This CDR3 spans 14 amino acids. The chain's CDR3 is CASRLNLDIYEQYF. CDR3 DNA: TGTGCCAGCAGACTAAATCTGGACATCTACGAGCAGTACTTC.

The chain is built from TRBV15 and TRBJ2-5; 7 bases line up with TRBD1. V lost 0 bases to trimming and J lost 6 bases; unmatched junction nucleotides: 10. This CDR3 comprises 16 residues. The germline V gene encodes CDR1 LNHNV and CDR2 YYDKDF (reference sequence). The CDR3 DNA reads TGTGCCACCAGCAGAGATTTGGCAGGGGGTATTCAGACCCAGTACTTC. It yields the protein CATSRDLAGGIQTQYF.

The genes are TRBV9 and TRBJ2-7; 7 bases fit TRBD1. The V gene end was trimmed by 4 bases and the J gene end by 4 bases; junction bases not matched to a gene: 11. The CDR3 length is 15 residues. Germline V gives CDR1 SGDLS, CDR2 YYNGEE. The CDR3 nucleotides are TGTGCCAGCAGCCCCCGGACAGGCCCTTCGTACGAGCAGTACTTC. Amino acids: CASSPRTGPSYEQYF. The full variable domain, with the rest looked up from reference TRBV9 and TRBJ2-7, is DSGVTQTPKHLITATGQRVTLRCSPRSGDLSVYWYQQSLDQGLQFLIQYYNGEERAKGNILERFSAQQFPDLHSELNLSSLELGDSALYFCASSPRTGPSYEQYFGPGTRLTVT.

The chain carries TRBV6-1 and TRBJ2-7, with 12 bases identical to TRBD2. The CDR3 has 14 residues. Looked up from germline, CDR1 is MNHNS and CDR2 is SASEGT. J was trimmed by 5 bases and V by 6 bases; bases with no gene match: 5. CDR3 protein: CASSASGRAHEQYF. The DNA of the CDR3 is TGTGCCAGCAGCGCTAGCGGGAGGGCCCACGAGCAGTACTTC.

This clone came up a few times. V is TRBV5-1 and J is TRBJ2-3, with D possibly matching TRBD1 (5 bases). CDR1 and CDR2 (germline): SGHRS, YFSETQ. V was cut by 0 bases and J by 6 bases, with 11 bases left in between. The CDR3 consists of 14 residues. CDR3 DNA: TGCGCCAGCAGCTTGGCAAAGGGGCTGGATACGCAGTATTTT. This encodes CASSLAKGLDTQYF.

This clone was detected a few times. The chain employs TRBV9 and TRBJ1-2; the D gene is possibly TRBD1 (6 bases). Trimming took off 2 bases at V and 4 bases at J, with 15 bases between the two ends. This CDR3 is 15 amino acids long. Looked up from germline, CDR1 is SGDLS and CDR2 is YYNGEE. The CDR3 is CASSVETGPFYGYTF. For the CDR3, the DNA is TGTGCCAGCAGCGTTGAGACAGGTCCCTTCTATGGCTACACCTTC.

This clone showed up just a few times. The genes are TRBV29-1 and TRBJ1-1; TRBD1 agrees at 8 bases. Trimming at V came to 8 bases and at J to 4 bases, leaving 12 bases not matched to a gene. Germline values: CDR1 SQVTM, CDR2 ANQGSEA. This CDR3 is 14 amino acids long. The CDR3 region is CSINPGTGLTEAFF. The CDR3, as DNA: TGCAGCATAAACCCCGGGACAGGTCTCACTGAAGCTTTCTTT. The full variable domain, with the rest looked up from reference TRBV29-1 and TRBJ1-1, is SAVISQKPSRDICQRGTSLTIQCQVDSQVTMMFWYRQQPGQSLTLIATANQGSEATYESGFVIDKFPISRPNLTFSTLTVSNMSPEDSSIYLCSINPGTGLTEAFFGQGTRLTVV.

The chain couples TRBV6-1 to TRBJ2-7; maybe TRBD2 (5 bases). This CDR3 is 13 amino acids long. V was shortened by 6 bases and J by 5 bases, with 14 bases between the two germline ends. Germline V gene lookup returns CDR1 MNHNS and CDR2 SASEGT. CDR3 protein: CASSPSGLNEQYF. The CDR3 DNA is TGTGCCAGCAGCCCAAGCGGACTGAACGAGCAGTACTTC.